This TCR beta chain was captured by sequencing in a study of cytomegalovirus exposure and HLA in healthy donors. Study findings and constraints: A missense variant in DCLRE1C was later tied to TCR beta V- and J-gene trimming. Among TCR beta chains, those listed as cytomegalovirus-associated numbered some 160. Most subjects' HLA-A and HLA-B alleles were reportedly predicted from TCR beta sequences. The majority of TCR sequences were rare, yet some public TCRs appeared in many donors.

In its sample, this clone was seen a few times. No antigen is known for it. PCR was performed using 60 Vbeta and 13 Jbeta primers. TCRdb keeps only in-frame clones here, not all; method: immunoSEQ multiplex PCR. The sample carries hundreds of thousands of clones, roughly 91% recorded once. With 2 bases clipped from V and 9 bases from J, the junction kept 9 bases outside the gene matches. Germline V gives CDR1 SGHTA, CDR2 FQGNSA. The CDR3 runs to 15 residues. Sequenced material: PBMCs. The chain carries TRBV7-2 and TRBJ2-1; 8 bases match TRBD2. The sequence was collected from a woman younger than 30 in good health and CMV-seronegative. Written as DNA, the CDR3 is TGTGCCAGCAGCTTACAAGCGGGGGTGAATGGTGAGCAGTTCTTC. This sequence encodes CASSLQAGVNGEQFF.